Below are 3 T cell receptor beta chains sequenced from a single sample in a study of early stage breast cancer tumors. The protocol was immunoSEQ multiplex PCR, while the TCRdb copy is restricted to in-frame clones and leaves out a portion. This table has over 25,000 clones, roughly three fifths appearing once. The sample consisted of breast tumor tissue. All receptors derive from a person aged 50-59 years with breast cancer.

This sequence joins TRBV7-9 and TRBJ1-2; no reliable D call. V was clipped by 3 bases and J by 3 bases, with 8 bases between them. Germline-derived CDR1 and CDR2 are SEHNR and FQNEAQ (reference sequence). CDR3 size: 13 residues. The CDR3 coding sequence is TGTGCCAGCAGCTTCCGGAGCGACTATGGCTACACCTTC. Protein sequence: CASSFRSDYGYTF. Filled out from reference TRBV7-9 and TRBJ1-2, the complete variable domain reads DTGVSQNPRHKITKRGQNVTFRCDPISEHNRLYWYRQTLGQGPEFLTYFQNEAQLEKSRLLSDRFSAERPKGSFSTLEIQRTEQGDSAMYLCASSFRSDYGYTFGSGTRLTVV.

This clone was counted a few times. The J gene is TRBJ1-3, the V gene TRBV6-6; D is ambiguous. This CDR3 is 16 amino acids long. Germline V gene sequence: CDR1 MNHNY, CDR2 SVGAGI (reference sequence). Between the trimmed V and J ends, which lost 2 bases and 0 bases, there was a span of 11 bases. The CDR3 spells CASSYRDGGSGNTIYF. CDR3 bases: TGTGCCAGCAGTTACCGTGACGGAGGCTCTGGAAACACCATATATTTT.

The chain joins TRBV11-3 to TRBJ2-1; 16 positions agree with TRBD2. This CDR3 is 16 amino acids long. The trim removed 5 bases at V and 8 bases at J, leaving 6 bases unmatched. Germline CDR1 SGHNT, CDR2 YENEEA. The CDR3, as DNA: TGTGCCAGCAGCGCAGGGACTAGCGGGAGGGTCTATGAGCAGTTCTTC. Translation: CASSAGTSGRVYEQFF.